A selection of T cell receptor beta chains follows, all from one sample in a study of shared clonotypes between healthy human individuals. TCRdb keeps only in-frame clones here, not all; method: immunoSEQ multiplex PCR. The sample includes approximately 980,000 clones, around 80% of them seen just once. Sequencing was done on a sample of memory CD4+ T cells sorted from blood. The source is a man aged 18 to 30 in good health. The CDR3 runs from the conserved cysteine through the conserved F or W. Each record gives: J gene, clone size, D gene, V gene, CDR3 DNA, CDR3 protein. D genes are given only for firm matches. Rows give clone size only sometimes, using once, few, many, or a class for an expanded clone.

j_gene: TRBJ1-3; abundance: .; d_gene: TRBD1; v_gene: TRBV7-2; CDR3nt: TGTGCCAGCAGAGAACAGGGGACAGGAAACACCATATATTTT; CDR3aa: CASREQGTGNTIYF
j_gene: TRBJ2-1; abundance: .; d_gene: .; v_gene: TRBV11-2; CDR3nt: TGTGCCAGCAGCTTAAGCAGAACCTACAATGAGCAGTTCTTC; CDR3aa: CASSLSRTYNEQFF
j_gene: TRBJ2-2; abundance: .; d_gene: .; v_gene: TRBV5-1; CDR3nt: TGCGCCAGCAGCTTGGAGGTCAGCCCAAAGAAGTCCGGGGAGCTGTTTTTT; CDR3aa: CASSLEVSPKKSGELFF
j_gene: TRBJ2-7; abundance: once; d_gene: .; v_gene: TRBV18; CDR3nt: TGTGCCAGCTCACCATCTGGGTGGAGCTCCTACGAGCAGTACTTC; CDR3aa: CASSPSGWSSYEQYF
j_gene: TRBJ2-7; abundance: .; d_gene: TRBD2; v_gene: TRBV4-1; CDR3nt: TGCGCCAGCAGCCAAGGGTGGCGACTAGCGGGAGACGACGAGCAGTACTTC; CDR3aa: CASSQGWRLAGDDEQYF
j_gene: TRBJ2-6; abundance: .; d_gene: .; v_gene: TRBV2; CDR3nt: TGTGCCAGCAGTGGTCTCCCTTCTGGGGCCAACGTCCTGACTTTC; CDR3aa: CASSGLPSGANVLTF
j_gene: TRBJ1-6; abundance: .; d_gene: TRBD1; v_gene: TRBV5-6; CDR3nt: TGTGCCAGCAGCTATGGGACAGTGCCCAATTCACCCCTCCACTTT; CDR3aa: CASSYGTVPNSPLHF
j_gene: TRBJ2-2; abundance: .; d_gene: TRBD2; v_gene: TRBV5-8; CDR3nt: TGTGCCAGCAGGAAAGGGACTAGCGGGCACACCGGGGAGCTGTTTTTT; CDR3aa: CASRKGTSGHTGELFF
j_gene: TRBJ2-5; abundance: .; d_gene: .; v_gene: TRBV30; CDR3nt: TGTGCCTGGACCAACTTCCGGCGAGAGACCCAGTACTTC; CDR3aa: CAWTNFRRETQYF
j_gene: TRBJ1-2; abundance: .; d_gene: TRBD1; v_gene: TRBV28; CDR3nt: TGTGCCAGCAGATCCCCGGGACAGGGGGCGCCTGGCTACACCTTC; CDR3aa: CASRSPGQGAPGYTF
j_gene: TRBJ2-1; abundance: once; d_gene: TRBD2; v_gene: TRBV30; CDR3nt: TGTGCCTGGACCTCAAGCGGGAGTGAGCAGTTCTTC; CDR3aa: CAWTSSGSEQFF
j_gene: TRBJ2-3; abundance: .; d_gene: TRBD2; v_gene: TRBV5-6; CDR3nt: TGTGCCAGCAGCTTGTCTCAGCGGGGGGGCTTAGATACGCAGTATTTT; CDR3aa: CASSLSQRGGLDTQYF
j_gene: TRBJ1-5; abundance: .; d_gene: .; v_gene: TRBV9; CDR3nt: TGTGCCAGCAGCGTCGGACCCATGTCCGGCCAGCCCCAGCATTTT; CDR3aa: CASSVGPMSGQPQHF
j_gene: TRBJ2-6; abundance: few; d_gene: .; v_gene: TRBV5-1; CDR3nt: TGCGCCAGCAGCTACGACAGCTCTGGGGCCAACGTCCTGACTTTC; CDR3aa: CASSYDSSGANVLTF
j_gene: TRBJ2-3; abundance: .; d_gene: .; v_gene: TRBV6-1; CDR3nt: TGTGCCAGCAGTGAAGCGGTCCCGGGACTCGCAGATACGCAGTATTTT; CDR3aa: CASSEAVPGLADTQYF
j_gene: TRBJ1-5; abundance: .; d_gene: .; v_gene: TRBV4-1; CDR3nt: TGCGCCAGCAGAGCCACCGAGGACAGCGTCAATCAGCCCCAGCATTTT; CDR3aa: CASRATEDSVNQPQHF
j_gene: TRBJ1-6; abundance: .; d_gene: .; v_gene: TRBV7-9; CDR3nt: TGTGCCAGCAGCAACAGCAGGGGCCCAAATTCACCCCTCCACTTT; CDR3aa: CASSNSRGPNSPLHF
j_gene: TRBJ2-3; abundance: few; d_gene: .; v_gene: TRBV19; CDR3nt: TGTGCCAGTAGTGAGTCAGGGCGAGATACGCAGTATTTT; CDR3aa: CASSESGRDTQYF
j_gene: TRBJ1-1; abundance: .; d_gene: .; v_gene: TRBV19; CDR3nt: TGTGCCAGTAGCCCTACAACAGGTATCACTGAAGCTTTCTTT; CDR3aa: CASSPTTGITEAFF
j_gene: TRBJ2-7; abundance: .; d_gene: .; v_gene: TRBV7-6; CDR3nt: TGTGCCAGCAGCTTAGCGCTGGAAGAATACGAGCAGTACTTC; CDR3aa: CASSLALEEYEQYF
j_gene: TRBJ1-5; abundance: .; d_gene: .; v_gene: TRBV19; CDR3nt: TGTGCCAGTAGTGCCAGCTATAGCAATCAGCCCCAGCATTTT; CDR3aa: CASSASYSNQPQHF
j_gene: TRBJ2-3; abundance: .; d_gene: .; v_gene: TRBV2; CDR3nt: TGTGCCAGCAGTCGGGGTGGCACAGATACGCAGTATTTT; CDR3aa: CASSRGGTDTQYF
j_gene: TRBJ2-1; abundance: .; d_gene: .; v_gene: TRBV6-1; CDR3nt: TGTGCCAGCAGCGAAATAAGCGGAACATACAATGAGCAGTTCTTC; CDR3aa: CASSEISGTYNEQFF
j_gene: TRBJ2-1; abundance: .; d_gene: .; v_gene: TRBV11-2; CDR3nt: TGTGCCAGCAGCTTGCCCAGGACTTCCTACAATGAGCAGTTCTTC; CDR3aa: CASSLPRTSYNEQFF
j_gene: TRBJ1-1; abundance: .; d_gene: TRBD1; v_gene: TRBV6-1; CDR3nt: TGTGCCAGCAGTGAAGCTGAAACAGGGGAGAGAGGAGCTTTCTTT; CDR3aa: CASSEAETGERGAFF
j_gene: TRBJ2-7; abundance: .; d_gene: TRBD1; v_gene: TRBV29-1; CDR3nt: TGCAGCGTTGGAGTAGGGACAGGGGGCCACGAGCAGTACTTC; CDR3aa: CSVGVGTGGHEQYF
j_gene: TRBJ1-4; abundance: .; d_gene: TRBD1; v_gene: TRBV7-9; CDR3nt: TGTGCCAGCAGCTTAGTCGAGACAGGGGGAAAACTGTTTTTT; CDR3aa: CASSLVETGGKLFF
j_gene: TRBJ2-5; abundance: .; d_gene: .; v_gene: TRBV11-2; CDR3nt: TGTGCCAGCAGCTTAGGAGGCACAGTGAGCTTGGGGGAGACCCAGTACTTC; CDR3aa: CASSLGGTVSLGETQYF
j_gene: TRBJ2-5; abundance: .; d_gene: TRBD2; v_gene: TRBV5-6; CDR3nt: TGTGCCAGCAGCTTCCGCTCTAGCGGAGTCCAAGAGACCCAGTACTTC; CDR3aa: CASSFRSSGVQETQYF
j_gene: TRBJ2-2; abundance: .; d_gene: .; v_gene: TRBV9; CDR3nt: TGTGCCAGCGACGGGAACACCGGGGAGCTGTTTTTT; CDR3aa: CASDGNTGELFF
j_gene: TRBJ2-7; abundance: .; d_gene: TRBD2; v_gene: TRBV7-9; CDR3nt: TGTGCCAGCACCCCGGGGGCTAGCGGGAGGGCCGTCTACGAGCAGTACTTC; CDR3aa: CASTPGASGRAVYEQYF
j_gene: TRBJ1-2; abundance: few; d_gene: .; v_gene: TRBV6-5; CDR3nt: TGTGCCAGCAGTTACTCGAGAAAAGGGTATGGCTACACCTTC; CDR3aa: CASSYSRKGYGYTF
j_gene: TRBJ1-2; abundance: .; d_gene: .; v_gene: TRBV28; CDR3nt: TGTGCCAGCAGTTTAGGTACAGGGCATAACTATGGCTACACCTTC; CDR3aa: CASSLGTGHNYGYTF
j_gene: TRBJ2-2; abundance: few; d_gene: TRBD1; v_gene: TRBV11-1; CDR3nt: TGTGCCAGCAGCCCGGACAGGGCGAACACCGGGGAGCTGTTTTTT; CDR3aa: CASSPDRANTGELFF
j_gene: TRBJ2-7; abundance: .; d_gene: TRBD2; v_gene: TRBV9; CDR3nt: TGTGCCAGCAGCGTAGGGCTAGCGGGAGTGGACGAGCAGTACTTC; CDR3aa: CASSVGLAGVDEQYF
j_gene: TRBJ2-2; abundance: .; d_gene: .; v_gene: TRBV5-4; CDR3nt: TGTGCCAGCAGCTTGGACTACCTGAACACCGGGGAGCTGTTTTTT; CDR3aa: CASSLDYLNTGELFF
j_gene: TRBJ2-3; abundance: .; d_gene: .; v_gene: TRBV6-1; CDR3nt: TGTGCCAGCAGTGAAGCTCCTGGGAGGACAGATACGCAGTATTTT; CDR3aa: CASSEAPGRTDTQYF
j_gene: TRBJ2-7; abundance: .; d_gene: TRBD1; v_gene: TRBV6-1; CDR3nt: TGTGCCAGCAGTGGACCGGGACAGTTCTCCTACGAGCAGTACTTC; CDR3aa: CASSGPGQFSYEQYF
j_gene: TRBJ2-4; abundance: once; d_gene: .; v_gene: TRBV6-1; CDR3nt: TGTGCCAGCACTGATCCCGGCTTCTTAGCCAAAAACATTCAGTACTTC; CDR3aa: CASTDPGFLAKNIQYF
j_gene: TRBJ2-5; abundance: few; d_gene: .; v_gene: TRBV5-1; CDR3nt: TGCGCCAGCAGCTTGGAGGCCGGCACAGTAGGGACCCAGTACTTC; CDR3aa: CASSLEAGTVGTQYF
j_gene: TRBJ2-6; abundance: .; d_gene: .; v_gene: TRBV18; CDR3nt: TGTGCCAGCTCACCACGGGGCAGTGGGGCCAACGTCCTGACTTTC; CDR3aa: CASSPRGSGANVLTF
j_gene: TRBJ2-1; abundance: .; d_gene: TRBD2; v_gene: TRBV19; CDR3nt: TGTGCCAGTAGTTCTCTAGCGGGGGGCCTATACAATGAGCAGTTCTTC; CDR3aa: CASSSLAGGLYNEQFF
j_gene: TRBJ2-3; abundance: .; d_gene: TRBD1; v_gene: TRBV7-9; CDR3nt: TGTGCCAGCAGCCCGACAGGGGCTACGCAGTATTTT; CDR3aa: CASSPTGATQYF